Below, 9 T cell receptor beta chains from the same sample are listed, as sequenced in a study of Ad26.COV2.S vaccination and SARS-CoV-2 variants. The data were produced by immunoSEQ multiplex PCR, yet TCRdb's version contains in-frame clones alone and is incomplete. This repertoire shows under 550,000 clones, roughly 90% found once; its top ten account for 3.6%. Treatment indicated: 15 to 20 received Ad26.COV2.S at low or high dose, single or two shots; roughly five received placebo; per-sample allocation not given. On day 63 after the first injection, vaccine and placebo recipients gave samples. The material sequenced was peripheral blood, taken in a trial of Ad26.COV2.S vaccine versus placebo. The receptors were sampled from a person aged 18-60 years who received the Ad26.COV2.S COVID-19 vaccine or a placebo.

The gene calls are TRBV5-4 and TRBJ2-7; 9 nucleotides agree with TRBD1. CDR1 is SGHNT, CDR2 YYREEE, per germline (reference sequence). The ends lost 4 bases at V and 5 bases at J; junction bases unmatched: 10. This CDR3 is 15 amino acids long. CDR3 nucleotide sequence: TGTGCCAGCAGCATACCGGGACAGGGTAGGAACGAGCAGTACTTC. This encodes CASSIPGQGRNEQYF.

This sequence joins TRBV7-2 and TRBJ1-1, with TRBD1 identical over 7 bases. The CDR3 covers 12 residues. Germline V gene lookup returns CDR1 SGHTA and CDR2 FQGNSA. J gave up 1 base and V 8 bases, and 1 base lay outside the gene matches. The CDR3 region has the DNA TGTGCCAGCCACAGGGGGAACACTGAAGCTTTCTTT. Translation gives CASHRGNTEAFF.

This chain uses TRBV10-3 with TRBJ1-4; D gene ambiguous. Germline V lookup: CDR1 ENHRY, CDR2 SYGVKD. The CDR3 contains 13 residues. Trimming left V 11 bases short and J 5 bases short, with 15 bases between. For the CDR3, the DNA is TGTGCCGCTGGAAGCCAGCTGAATGAAAAACTGTTTTTT. Amino acids: CAAGSQLNEKLFF.

This chain links TRBV29-1 with TRBJ1-1, with D possibly matching TRBD1 (6 bases). Germline CDR1 reads SQVTM; CDR2 reads ANQGSEA. The CDR3 loop spans 13 amino acids. V was shortened by 6 bases and J by 4 bases, with 15 bases between the two germline ends. CDR3 amino acids: CSVLQGGGTEAFF. For the CDR3, the DNA is TGCAGCGTGCTACAGGGAGGCGGCACTGAAGCTTTCTTT.

The rearrangement links TRBV29-1 to TRBJ1-4; D is unresolved. Trimming stripped 4 bases from V and 4 bases from J, with 13 bases between. The CDR3 consists of 14 residues. Germline lookup yields CDR1 SQVTM and CDR2 ANQGSEA. CDR3 sequence (DNA): TGCAGCGTTGTATCGAGTAGCCATAATGAAAAACTGTTTTTT. Translated, it gives CSVVSSSHNEKLFF.

The gene calls are TRBV9 and TRBJ2-7; weak D call: TRBD1 (7 bases). This CDR3 is 15 amino acids long. Germline V gives CDR1 SGDLS, CDR2 YYNGEE. Trimming removed 0 bases from V and 3 bases from J, with 13 bases in between. CDR3 bases: TGTGCCAGCAGCGTAGGCAGGGGGACTCACTACGAGCAGTACTTC. Translation gives CASSVGRGTHYEQYF. Full variable domain (outside the CDR3, taken from reference TRBV9 and TRBJ2-7): DSGVTQTPKHLITATGQRVTLRCSPRSGDLSVYWYQQSLDQGLQFLIQYYNGEERAKGNILERFSAQQFPDLHSELNLSSLELGDSALYFCASSVGRGTHYEQYFGPGTRLTVT.

This chain links TRBV9 with TRBJ1-2, with 7 nucleotides matching TRBD1. The CDR3 length is 14 residues. Germline loops: CDR1 SGDLS, CDR2 YYNGEE. Unmatched junction bases numbered 7, after V lost 0 bases and J lost 8 bases. CDR3 residues: CASSVGKGGEGYTF. The CDR3 bases are TGTGCCAGCAGCGTAGGGAAAGGGGGCGAGGGCTACACCTTC. The full variable domain, in which reference TRBV9 and TRBJ1-2 provide the parts outside the CDR3, is DSGVTQTPKHLITATGQRVTLRCSPRSGDLSVYWYQQSLDQGLQFLIQYYNGEERAKGNILERFSAQQFPDLHSELNLSSLELGDSALYFCASSVGKGGEGYTFGSGTRLTVV.

The rearrangement links TRBV19 to TRBJ1-2; D gene ambiguous. Trimming took off 7 bases at V and 5 bases at J, with 23 bases between the two ends. The CDR3 covers 16 residues. Germline assignment: CDR1 LNHDA and CDR2 SQIVND (reference sequence). CDR3 in DNA: TGTGCCAGTACCCTGGGGTTCCGGGCCGATAATTATGGCTACACCTTC. Protein: CASTLGFRADNYGYTF.

The rearrangement joins TRBV9 to TRBJ2-5; tentative D call: TRBD1 (6 bases). V lost 3 bases and J lost 3, with 15 bases in between. The CDR3 spans 15 residues. Germline V gene lookup returns CDR1 SGDLS and CDR2 YYNGEE. CDR3 DNA sequence: TGTGCCAGCAGCGCCCGGACAGACTCCAAAGAGACCCAGTACTTC. It translates to CASSARTDSKETQYF.